The 19 T cell receptor beta chains below all came from one sample that was sequenced in a study of graft-versus-host responses after intestinal transplantation. Their recognized antigens are unknown. The repertoire was sequenced with immunoSEQ multiplex PCR; TCRdb's copy has only in-frame clones and lacks some. This repertoire shows roughly 73,000 clones, around 90% found once; its top ten account for about 8%. Material: unstimulated CD8+ T cells sorted from spleen or lymph node cells, obtained before transplant. These receptors all stem from a human donor who was the organ donor for an intestinal transplant.

The J gene is TRBJ2-7, the V gene TRBV5-1; D gene unclear. Trimming stripped 0 bases from V and 5 bases from J, with 3 bases between. Germline V lookup: CDR1 SGHRS, CDR2 YFSETQ. The length of the CDR3 is 11 residues. The CDR3 loop reads CASSLENEQYF. The CDR3 coding sequence is TGCGCCAGCAGCTTGGAAAACGAGCAGTACTTC.

V gene TRBV27 combines with J gene TRBJ1-2; no reliable D call. Trimming cost V 0 bases and J 6 bases, with 8 bases left between them. Germline CDR1 reads MNHEY; CDR2 reads SMNVEV (reference sequence). This CDR3 comprises 13 residues. The CDR3 bases are TGTGCCAGCAGTTTATCCGCACATAATGGCTACACCTTC. This gives the protein CASSLSAHNGYTF.

This chain uses TRBV27 with TRBJ2-7; tentatively, D is TRBD2 (5 bases). This CDR3 has 14 amino acids. CDR1 is MNHEY, CDR2 SMNVEV, per germline (reference sequence). The germline V and J ends were trimmed by 1 base and 2 bases, with 9 bases remaining between them. The CDR3 sequence: CASSLLGSPYEQYF. CDR3 DNA: TGTGCCAGCAGTTTATTGGGGAGTCCCTACGAGCAGTACTTC.

The CDR3 coding sequence is TGTGCCAGCAGTGTGGGACAGGCTAATGAAAAACTGTTTTTT. This gives the protein CASSVGQANEKLFF. V is TRBV27 and J is TRBJ1-4; TRBD1 matches 8 bases. The CDR3 has 14 residues. J gave up 3 bases and V 5 bases, and 2 bases lay outside the gene matches. CDR1 and CDR2 (germline): MNHEY, SMNVEV (reference sequence).

J is TRBJ2-7 and V is TRBV27, with TRBD1 identical over 9 bases. The CDR3 loop spans 14 amino acids. Germline assignment: CDR1 MNHEY and CDR2 SMNVEV (reference sequence). The J segment lost 7 bases and the V segment lost 2 bases, leaving 6 bases of the junction unmatched. The CDR3 nucleotides read TGTGCCAGCAGTTTAGGGACAGGGCGAGGAGAGCAGTACTTC. It encodes CASSLGTGRGEQYF.

The chain has TRBV13 and TRBJ2-3; 8 nucleotides line up with TRBD2. Germline V CDR1 and CDR2: PRHDT, FYEKMQ (reference sequence). Unmatched junction bases numbered 4, after V lost 4 bases and J lost 1 base. The CDR3 covers 15 residues. The CDR3 DNA reads TGTGCCAGCAGCTCGAGCGGGGGCCGCACAGATACGCAGTATTTT. Its translation is CASSSSGGRTDTQYF.

The CDR3 loop reads CASSFHRDRGRDRYEQYF. The CDR3 DNA follows: TGTGCCAGCAGTTTTCACCGGGACAGGGGGAGAGACCGCTACGAGCAGTACTTC. The chain couples TRBV28 to TRBJ2-7; 11 nucleotides agree with TRBD1. This CDR3 is 18 amino acids long. Losses at the gene ends were 3 bases for V and 3 bases for J; bases not matched to a gene: 13. CDR1 is MDHEN and CDR2 is SYDVKM in the germline V gene.

V and J are TRBV25-1 and TRBJ1-1; 7 bases agree with TRBD1. V shed 8 bases, J shed 4 bases, and the junction held 10 bases outside the gene matches. Germline values: CDR1 MGHDK, CDR2 SYGVNS. This CDR3 spans 14 amino acids. The CDR3 bases are TGTGCCAGCCAACTGACAGGGAGTGTCACTGAAGCTTTCTTT. Residues: CASQLTGSVTEAFF.

The chain links TRBV2 to TRBJ2-2; 7 nucleotides match TRBD2. V lost 9 bases, J lost 2 bases, and 6 bases stayed unmatched. The germline V gene encodes CDR1 SNHLY and CDR2 FYNNEI. This CDR3 contains 14 residues. DNA for the CDR3: TGTGCCAGAGAGCGGGGAGATAACACCGGGGAGCTGTTTTTT. As protein: CARERGDNTGELFF.

The chain employs TRBV5-4 and TRBJ1-1; 9 bases agree with TRBD1. CDR3 length: 18 amino acids. After removal of 0 bases from V and 2 bases from J, the junction contained 11 bases not matched to a gene. Germline CDR1 SGHNT, CDR2 YYREEE (reference sequence). In nucleotides, the CDR3 is TGTGCCAGCAGCTTGGTCGGGACAGGGTTTGGCGATAACACTGAAGCTTTCTTT. It is translated as CASSLVGTGFGDNTEAFF.

There are a few counts of this clone. CDR3: CASLNLLSQNYGYTF. DNA of the CDR3: TGTGCCAGCCTCAATTTACTAAGCCAGAACTATGGCTACACCTTC. This chain links TRBV28 with TRBJ1-2; D uncertain. CDR1 and CDR2 from the germline V gene are MDHEN and SYDVKM. CDR3 length equals 15 residues. V lost 8 bases and J 2 bases, leaving 18 bases between the germline ends.

This chain links TRBV6-4 with TRBJ2-1; 8 bases are shared with TRBD2. This CDR3 has 15 residues. The ends lost 4 bases at V and 4 bases at J; junction bases unmatched: 6. Looked up from germline, CDR1 is MRHNA and CDR2 is SNTAGT. The CDR3 nucleotides read TGTGCCAGCAGTGCCGCGGGGGGTGAATACAATGAGCAGTTCTTC. It specifies CASSAAGGEYNEQFF.

J is TRBJ1-1 and V is TRBV5-1; 9 bases align to TRBD1. Germline V gene sequence: CDR1 SGHRS, CDR2 YFSETQ. After removal of 3 bases from V and 0 bases from J, the junction contained 6 bases not matched to a gene. The CDR3 length is 16 residues. CDR3 sequence reads: CASSWGQGWVNTEAFF. As DNA, the CDR3 is TGCGCCAGCAGCTGGGGACAGGGATGGGTGAACACTGAAGCTTTCTTT.

The chain uses TRBV13 and TRBJ2-1, with 8 nucleotides matching TRBD2. The CDR3 runs 17 residues. Germline trimming cut 0 bases from V and 5 bases from J; bases unmatched to any gene: 9. Per the germline V gene, CDR1 is PRHDT and CDR2 is FYEKMQ (reference sequence). The CDR3 region has the DNA TGTGCCAGCAGCTTAGGGAGCGGGGGACTAATAAACAATGAGCAGTTCTTC. Translating it yields CASSLGSGGLINNEQFF. Complete variable domain (other parts from reference TRBV13 and TRBJ2-1): AAGVIQSPRHLIKEKRETATLKCYPIPRHDTVYWYQQGPGQDPQFLISFYEKMQSDKGSIPDRFSAQQFSDYHSELNMSSLELGDSALYFCASSLGSGGLINNEQFFGPGTRLTVL.

The sample holds one count of this clone. The V gene is TRBV5-1, the J gene TRBJ2-2; TRBD1 aligns across 9 bases. Looked up from germline, CDR1 is SGHRS and CDR2 is YFSETQ. Trimming cost V 5 bases and J 6 bases; bases outside gene matches: 11. The CDR3 totals 16 residues. CDR3 DNA: TGCGCCAGCAGTCAGGGGGACAGGGAAAGGTCCGGGGAGCTGTTTTTT. Its protein product is CASSQGDRERSGELFF.

The chain has TRBV5-5 and TRBJ2-7, with a tentative D call TRBD2 (6 bases). V was shortened by 4 bases and J by 1 base, with 30 bases between the two germline ends. The CDR3 spans 20 residues. Germline V gives CDR1 SGHKS, CDR2 YYEKEE (reference sequence). The CDR3 DNA reads as TGTGCCAGCAGCCTCGCGGGGCTGGGGTATAGGGGCAGAGAATCCTACGAGCAGTACTTC. Its translation is CASSLAGLGYRGRESYEQYF.

The chain links TRBV7-9 to TRBJ1-1, with D unresolved. Trimming left V 2 bases short and J 7 bases short, with 8 bases between. Germline-derived CDR1 and CDR2 are SEHNR and FQNEAQ (reference sequence). The CDR3 is made up of 12 amino acids. The DNA of the CDR3 is TGTGCCAGCAGCTTACTGGTCGGTGAAGCTTTCTTT. Its protein is CASSLLVGEAFF. Full variable domain (missing parts from reference TRBV7-9 and TRBJ1-1): DTGVSQNPRHKITKRGQNVTFRCDPISEHNRLYWYRQTLGQGPEFLTYFQNEAQLEKSRLLSDRFSAERPKGSFSTLEIQRTEQGDSAMYLCASSLLVGEAFFGQGTRLTVV.

The J gene is TRBJ2-3, the V gene TRBV28; 8 nucleotides align to TRBD2. Germline V gene sequence: CDR1 MDHEN, CDR2 SYDVKM. Losses at the gene ends were 5 bases for V and 3 bases for J; bases not matched to a gene: 4. There are 14 residues in the CDR3. CDR3 residues: CASSGLAPTDTQYF. CDR3 in DNA: TGTGCCAGCAGTGGACTAGCCCCTACAGATACGCAGTATTTT.

This chain links TRBV5-4 with TRBJ1-6; D perhaps matches TRBD1 (5 bases). The CDR3 extends over 16 amino acids. The germline V and J ends were trimmed by 2 bases and 4 bases, with 13 bases remaining between them. Germline loops: CDR1 SGHNT, CDR2 YYREEE (reference sequence). The CDR3 DNA follows: TGTGCCAGCAGCTTTGGCAGGGAATCATATAATTCACCCCTCCACTTT. This encodes CASSFGRESYNSPLHF.